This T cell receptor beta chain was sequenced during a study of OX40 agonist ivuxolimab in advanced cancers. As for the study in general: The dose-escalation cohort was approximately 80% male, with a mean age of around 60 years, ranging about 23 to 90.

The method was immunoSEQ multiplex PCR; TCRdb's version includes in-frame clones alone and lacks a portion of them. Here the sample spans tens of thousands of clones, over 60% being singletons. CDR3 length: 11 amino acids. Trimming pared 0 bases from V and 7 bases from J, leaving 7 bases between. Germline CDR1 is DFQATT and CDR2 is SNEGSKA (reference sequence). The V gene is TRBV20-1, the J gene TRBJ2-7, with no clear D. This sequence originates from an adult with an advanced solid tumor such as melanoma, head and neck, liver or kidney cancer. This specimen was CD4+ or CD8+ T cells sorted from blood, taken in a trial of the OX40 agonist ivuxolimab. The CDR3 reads CSARDGREQYF. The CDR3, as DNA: TGCAGTGCTAGAGATGGACGGGAGCAGTACTTC.